The present T cell receptor (beta chain) was sequenced within a study of T cells after yellow fever vaccination. Ten or more counts support this clonotype. Germline V gene sequence: CDR1 SGHTS, CDR2 YDEGEE. Trimming cost V 2 bases and J 3 bases, with 8 bases left between them. The CDR3 length is 13 residues. TCRdb reanalysed the 5' RACE reads using MiXCR and keeps one entry per CDR3 protein. The table lists some 130,000 distinct CDR3 sequences, 5% to 8% of them singletons. V gene TRBV5-8 combines with J gene TRBJ1-2; D is possibly TRBD1 (6 bases). The sequenced sample was CD4+ T cells sorted from PBMCs, obtained 10 days after the yellow fever booster vaccination. The TCR comes from a young man who received the YFV17D yellow fever vaccine. Written as DNA, the CDR3 is TGTGCCAGCAGCTTACAGGGATACTATGGCTACACCTTC. Translation: CASSLQGYYGYTF.